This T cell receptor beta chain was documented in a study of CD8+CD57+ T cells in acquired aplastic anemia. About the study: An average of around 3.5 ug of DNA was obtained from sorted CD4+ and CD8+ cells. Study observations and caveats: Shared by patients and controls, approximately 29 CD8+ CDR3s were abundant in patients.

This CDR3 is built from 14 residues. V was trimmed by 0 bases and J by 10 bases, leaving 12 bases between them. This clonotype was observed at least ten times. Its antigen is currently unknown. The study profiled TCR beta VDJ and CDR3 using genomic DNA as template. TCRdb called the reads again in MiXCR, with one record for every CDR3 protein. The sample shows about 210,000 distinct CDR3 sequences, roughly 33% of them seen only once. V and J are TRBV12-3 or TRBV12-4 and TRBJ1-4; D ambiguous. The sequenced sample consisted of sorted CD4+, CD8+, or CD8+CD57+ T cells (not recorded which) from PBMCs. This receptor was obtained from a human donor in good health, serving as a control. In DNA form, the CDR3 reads TGTGCCAGCAGTTTAGCTGGGGTGTTGGGAAAACTGTTTTTT. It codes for CASSLAGVLGKLFF.